The 22 T cell receptor beta chains below all came from one sample that was sequenced in a study of post-analysis software for immune sequencing data. Study results and limitations: About five TRBV segments appeared more often in patients than in controls, and TRBV5-6, TRBV5-1 and TRBV20-1 were among these.

Unique molecular identifiers were carried by the TCR beta cDNA libraries. Via MiXCR, TCRdb re-called the PCR reads, giving one row per CDR3 protein. The sample yields hundreds of thousands of distinct CDR3 sequences, 55% to 60% seen once. No antigen has been identified for these receptors. Sequenced sample: blood. The source is a girl aged 2 to 10 with multiple sclerosis.

This clonotype showed up just a few times. Germline is not matched at one junction end, which may reflect a read error. The chain is built from TRBV5-1 and TRBJ1-2, with D possibly being TRBD1 (5 bases). The germline V gene encodes CDR1 SGHRS and CDR2 YFSETQ. The CDR3 contains 13 residues. The CDR3 region is CASSSGANYGYTF. CDR3 coding DNA: TGTGCCAGCAGTTCCGGGGCGAACTATGGCTACACCTTC.

The rearrangement joins TRBV7-2 to TRBJ2-5; D is unresolved. This CDR3 has 13 amino acids. V was clipped by 8 bases and J by 1 base, with 11 bases between them. In germline, CDR1 is SGHTA, CDR2 FQGNSA. CDR3 sequence reads: CASSERTQETQYF. In nucleotides, the CDR3 is TGTGCCAGCTCGGAGAGGACCCAAGAGACCCAGTACTTC.

CDR3 coding DNA: TGTGCCAGCAGTTTAGCGACGGGACGAAGTGGCTACACCTTC. Translation gives CASSLATGRSGYTF. The V call is TRBV12-3 or TRBV12-4, the J call TRBJ1-2; possible D gene TRBD1, 5 bases. Trimming pared 0 bases from V and 7 bases from J, leaving 12 bases between. The CDR3 runs 14 residues.

The chain couples TRBV5-1 to TRBJ1-2; perhaps TRBD1 as D (6 bases). This CDR3 contains 13 residues. The V and J ends lost 4 bases and 6 bases respectively, with 13 bases between them. In germline, CDR1 is SGHRS, CDR2 YFSETQ. CDR3 loop: CASSRTDSNGYTF. CDR3 in DNA: TGCGCCAGCAGCCGGACAGATAGTAATGGCTACACCTTC.

The rearrangement joins TRBV29-1 to TRBJ2-1, with a weak D call TRBD1 (6 bases). Germline CDR1 is SQVTM and CDR2 is ANQGSEA. The V end was cut by 2 bases, the J end by 6 bases, with 17 bases between. The CDR3 runs 15 residues. This chain's CDR3 is CSVESARTEGNEQFF. The CDR3 nucleotides are TGCAGCGTTGAATCGGCCCGGACAGAAGGCAATGAGCAGTTCTTC.

Note on this clonotype: Its ends do not fully match the called genes, so a read error is possible. V and J are TRBV24-1 and TRBJ1-2; TRBD1 aligns across 8 bases. This CDR3 region has 16 residues. CDR1 is KGHDR, CDR2 SFDVKD, per germline. The CDR3 nucleotides are TGTGCCACCAGTGACCCTGGGACAGGTGCTAACTATGGCTTCACCTTC. This gives the protein CATSDPGTGANYGFTF.

This clonotype came up a few times. This chain uses TRBV20-1 with TRBJ2-7; TRBD1 is a possible D gene (6 bases). V lost 2 bases and J lost 6, with 11 bases in between. The CDR3 runs to 12 residues. CDR1 DFQATT and CDR2 SNEGSKA come from the germline V gene (reference sequence). This CDR3 reads CSARQGQGEQYF. The CDR3 DNA reads TGCAGTGCTAGACAGGGGCAGGGCGAGCAGTACTTC.

The chain recombines TRBV20-1 with TRBJ2-3, with TRBD2 matching over 7 bases. The length of the CDR3 is 16 residues. With V trimmed by 6 bases and J by 3 bases, 15 bases remained unmatched. Germline CDR1 reads DFQATT; CDR2 reads SNEGSKA (reference sequence). The CDR3 DNA reads as TGCAGTGCAGTCCGCTTTGGAGCGGGGATAACAGATACGCAGTATTTT. It encodes CSAVRFGAGITDTQYF.

This chain uses TRBV28 with TRBJ2-5; D remains ambiguous. The V gene's germline CDR1 is MDHEN and CDR2 SYDVKM. V lost 5 bases and J 5 bases, leaving 9 bases between the germline ends. The CDR3 sequence is 12 residues long. CDR3 amino acids: CASSQIGETQYF. In DNA, the CDR3 is TGTGCCAGCAGTCAAATCGGGGAGACCCAGTACTTC.

The V call is TRBV20-1, the J call TRBJ2-7; TRBD2 matches 11 bases. This CDR3 contains 17 residues. With V trimmed by 4 bases and J by 4 bases, 15 bases remained unmatched. Germline V CDR1 and CDR2: DFQATT, SNEGSKA (reference sequence). The CDR3 sequence: CSANGRRLAGSIYEQYF. CDR3 coding DNA: TGCAGTGCTAACGGCCGTCGACTAGCGGGAAGTATATACGAGCAGTACTTC.

The V call is TRBV6-5, the J call TRBJ1-4; perhaps TRBD1 as D (5 bases). The V gene lost 4 bases and the J gene lost 0 bases, with 9 bases spanning the gap. The CDR3 length is 15 residues. Germline V gene sequence: CDR1 MNHEY, CDR2 SVGAGI. CDR3 nucleotides: TGTGCCAGCAGTTCCGAACAGGCAACTAATGAAAAACTGTTTTTT. Translated, it gives CASSSEQATNEKLFF.

The V and J genes are TRBV3-1 and TRBJ2-2; D is unresolved. V gave up 5 bases and J gave up 2 bases, with 12 bases separating them. CDR1 and CDR2 (germline): LGHDT, YNNKEL (reference sequence). This CDR3 contains 15 residues. The CDR3 bases are TGTGCCAGCAGCGGTTCCGGGTCCAACACCGGGGAGCTGTTTTTT. Protein: CASSGSGSNTGELFF.

The table lists this clonotype with a count of one. The rearrangement links TRBV11-2 to TRBJ2-3; D is perhaps TRBD1 or TRBD2 (6 bases each). Trimming took 1 base from V and 4 from J, leaving 21 bases between them. Germline V gene data show CDR1 as SGHAT and CDR2 as FQNNGV. The CDR3 sequence is 18 residues long. CDR3 sequence reads: CASSLALGGGGYADTQYF. The CDR3 nucleotides are TGTGCCAGCAGCTTAGCCCTCGGGGGCGGAGGCTACGCAGATACGCAGTATTTT.

The genes are TRBV7-8 and TRBJ2-1, with a weak D call TRBD2 (5 bases). V was trimmed by 1 base and J by 4 bases, leaving 20 bases between them. CDR1 and CDR2 (germline): SGHVS, FQNEAQ. CDR3 length equals 18 residues. CDR3 amino acids: CASSLGRGFLGYYNEQFF. The DNA of the CDR3 is TGTGCCAGCAGCTTAGGCCGAGGGTTTTTGGGGTATTACAATGAGCAGTTCTTC.

V is TRBV5-1 and J is TRBJ2-1, with a possible D match to TRBD1 (5 bases). V was shortened by 0 bases and J by 8 bases, with 9 bases between the two germline ends. CDR3 length equals 13 residues. Per the germline V gene, CDR1 is SGHRS and CDR2 is YFSETQ. CDR3 nucleotide sequence: TGCGCCAGCAGCTTGGGACCCAGGGATGAGCAGTTCTTC. Its protein product is CASSLGPRDEQFF.

This clonotype has just a few counts. V is TRBV4-2 and J is TRBJ2-1; D may be TRBD2 (5 bases). Germline V gene sequence: CDR1 LGHNA, CDR2 YNFKEQ. This CDR3 is 14 amino acids long. The V end was cut by 1 base, the J end by 7 bases, with 11 bases between. CDR3 protein: CASSQGASRNEQFF. The CDR3 nucleotides are TGTGCCAGCAGCCAAGGGGCTAGCCGGAATGAGCAGTTCTTC.

This clonotype has a handful of counts. This chain joins TRBV7-9 and TRBJ2-1; 10 bases align to TRBD2. This CDR3 has 14 amino acids. Losses at the gene ends were 4 bases for V and 6 bases for J; bases not matched to a gene: 3. CDR1 SEHNR and CDR2 FQNEAQ come from the germline V gene (reference sequence). The CDR3 coding sequence is TGTGCCAGCAGCTCTGGGACTAGCGCCAATGAGCAGTTCTTC. Amino acid sequence: CASSSGTSANEQFF. Combining the CDR3 with reference TRBV7-9 and TRBJ2-1 gives the whole variable domain DTGVSQNPRHKITKRGQNVTFRCDPISEHNRLYWYRQTLGQGPEFLTYFQNEAQLEKSRLLSDRFSAERPKGSFSTLEIQRTEQGDSAMYLCASSSGTSANEQFFGPGTRLTVL.

This clonotype was seen a few times. This chain connects TRBV6-5 to TRBJ2-7; 9 nucleotides line up with TRBD1. V lost 7 bases to trimming and J lost 2 bases; unmatched junction nucleotides: 6. The CDR3 is 14 residues long. Per germline, CDR1 MNHEY and CDR2 SVGAGI. The DNA of the CDR3 is TGTGCCAGCACCCCGGGACAGGGTACCTACGAGCAGTACTTC. Residues: CASTPGQGTYEQYF.

V and J are TRBV15 and TRBJ1-2; D is perhaps TRBD1 (5 bases). The germline V gene encodes CDR1 LNHNV and CDR2 YYDKDF (reference sequence). The CDR3 loop spans 16 amino acids. V was trimmed by 4 bases and J by 5 bases, leaving 20 bases between them. The CDR3 DNA follows: TGTGCCACCAGCACCCGGACCCCAATAGGGGTGTATGGCTACACCTTC. This codes for CATSTRTPIGVYGYTF.

This clonotype was found a few times. V and J are TRBV28 and TRBJ2-1; the D is unclear. Deletions cut 5 bases from V and 10 bases from J, with 12 bases between. The CDR3 loop spans 12 amino acids. Germline CDR1 reads MDHEN; CDR2 reads SYDVKM. The CDR3 DNA sequence: TGTGCCAGCAGTCTTCTATACGGCGAGCAGTTCTTC. This encodes CASSLLYGEQFF.

This clonotype was observed a handful of times. The J gene is TRBJ2-7, the V gene TRBV12-3 or TRBV12-4; D possibly corresponds to TRBD1 (6 bases). This CDR3 is built from 12 residues. Deletions cut 6 bases from V and 3 bases from J, with 9 bases between. CDR3 sequence (DNA): TGTGCCAGCAGCCGACAGGACTACGAGCAGTACTTC. Translated: CASSRQDYEQYF.

The chain couples TRBV6-5 to TRBJ2-7; TRBD2 matches at 14 bases. Germline values: CDR1 MNHEY, CDR2 SVGAGI. J lost 10 bases, V lost 6 bases, and 8 bases had no gene match. This CDR3 has 14 amino acids. In DNA, the CDR3 is TGTGCCAGCAGCTTGGGACTAGCGGGAGCGGGACAGTACTTC. This encodes CASSLGLAGAGQYF.